Presented here are 14 T cell receptor beta chains from one specimen sequenced in a study of beta chain features in type 1 diabetes. The whole isolated RNA underwent reverse transcription, so sequencing captured expressed TCRB transcripts. The table came from immunoSEQ multiplex PCR; TCRdb's copy has only in-frame clones and leaves some out. This table has over 40,000 clones, over 50% appearing once. The source material was Tregs from blood. These receptors all come from a woman between 18 and 29 years old in good health.

The gene calls are TRBV7-8 and TRBJ2-3; D possibly corresponds to TRBD1 (5 bases). Looked up from germline, CDR1 is SGHVS and CDR2 is FQNEAQ. Trimming stripped 5 bases from V and 5 bases from J, with 8 bases between. This CDR3 contains 12 residues. Here the CDR3 reads CASSPTVDTQYF. In DNA form, the CDR3 reads TGTGCCAGCAGCCCGACAGTAGATACGCAGTATTTT.

CDR3 residues: CASSSSGSGREQFF. The DNA of the CDR3 is TGTGCCAGCAGCAGTAGCGGGAGCGGTCGTGAGCAGTTCTTC. The V call is TRBV7-6, the J call TRBJ2-1; 9 bases align to TRBD2. The germline gives CDR1 SGHVS, CDR2 FNYEAQ. V dropped 5 bases and J dropped 9; count of bases not matched to a gene: 8. The CDR3 totals 14 residues.

The rearrangement links TRBV7-2 to TRBJ2-5; tentative D call: TRBD2 (5 bases). CDR3 length: 14 amino acids. Germline CDR1 SGHTA, CDR2 FQGNSA. V was trimmed by 1 base and J by 0 bases, leaving 6 bases between them. DNA for the CDR3: TGTGCCAGCAGCTTAGGAGGGAACCAAGAGACCCAGTACTTC. It codes for CASSLGGNQETQYF.

The chain recombines TRBV18 with TRBJ1-5; 12 nucleotides line up with TRBD1. CDR3 size: 18 residues. With 1 base clipped from V and 3 bases from J, the junction kept 7 bases outside the gene matches. In germline, CDR1 is KGHSH, CDR2 LQKENI. This CDR3 reads CASSPQGTGGRFNQPQHF. The CDR3 DNA sequence: TGTGCCAGCTCACCACAAGGGACAGGGGGCAGGTTCAATCAGCCCCAGCATTTT.

This clone was seen more than once but under ten times. The chain links TRBV6-5 to TRBJ1-5, with TRBD1 identical over 9 bases. CDR1 is MNHEY and CDR2 is SVGAGI in the germline V gene. V lost 0 bases and J lost 7; bases outside the gene matches: 4. This CDR3 has 15 amino acids. The DNA of the CDR3 is TGTGCCAGCAGTTACTCCGGGACAGGGTCCCAGCCCCAGCATTTT. It translates to CASSYSGTGSQPQHF.

The chain links TRBV7-6 to TRBJ2-1; a possible D gene is TRBD2 (6 bases). Germline CDR1 SGHVS, CDR2 FNYEAQ. The V end was cut by 5 bases, the J end by 4 bases, with 12 bases between. This CDR3 contains 14 residues. The CDR3 DNA reads as TGTGCCAGCAGCCCCCGGGGGATTTACAATGAGCAGTTCTTC. It encodes CASSPRGIYNEQFF.

In DNA, the CDR3 is TGTGCCTGGAGTGTACAAGGTCTAGGGCCCCAGCATTTT. Its protein product is CAWSVQGLGPQHF. V and J are TRBV30 and TRBJ1-5; D is unresolved. The CDR3 sequence is 13 residues long. V was trimmed by 0 bases and J by 9 bases, leaving 12 bases between them. Germline V lookup: CDR1 GTSNPN, CDR2 SVGIG (reference sequence). Full variable domain (missing parts from reference TRBV30 and TRBJ1-5): SQTIHQWPATLVQPVGSPLSLECTVEGTSNPNLYWYRQAAGRGLQLLFYSVGIGQISSEVPQNLSASRPQDRQFILSSKKLLLSDSGFYLCAWSVQGLGPQHFGDGTRLSIL.

This clone was seen only a few times. The V and J genes are TRBV29-1 and TRBJ2-1; 11 bases agree with TRBD2. Germline CDR1 is SQVTM and CDR2 is ANQGSEA. CDR3 length: 14 amino acids. V lost 7 bases to trimming and J lost 4 bases; unmatched junction nucleotides: 6. For the CDR3, the DNA is TGCAGCGGCGGCGGGACTAGCGGTTACAATGAGCAGTTCTTC. Protein: CSGGGTSGYNEQFF.

V gene TRBV29-1 combines with J gene TRBJ1-1; maybe TRBD1 (5 bases). The CDR3 loop spans 14 amino acids. The V gene's germline CDR1 is SQVTM and CDR2 ANQGSEA. Trimming stripped 4 bases from V and 1 base from J, with 13 bases between. Here the CDR3 reads CSVVRGITNTEAFF. CDR3 nucleotide sequence: TGCAGCGTTGTCCGGGGGATTACGAACACTGAAGCTTTCTTT.

This rearrangement joins TRBV2 to TRBJ1-5; a possible D gene is TRBD1 (5 bases). V was clipped by 7 bases and J by 2 bases, with 12 bases between them. Germline CDR1 and CDR2: SNHLY and FYNNEI. This CDR3 is 14 amino acids long. CDR3 sequence (DNA): TGTGCCAGCACCGGACAATGGGGCAATCAGCCCCAGCATTTT. It encodes CASTGQWGNQPQHF.

The V gene is TRBV5-4, the J gene TRBJ1-4, with D possibly being TRBD1 (6 bases). Trimming stripped 0 bases from V and 5 bases from J, with 8 bases between. The CDR3 extends over 14 amino acids. Germline CDR1 SGHNT, CDR2 YYREEE (reference sequence). The CDR3 coding sequence is TGTGCCAGCAGCTTGGACCAGGGGAATGAAAAACTGTTTTTT. Amino acid sequence: CASSLDQGNEKLFF.

V is TRBV27 and J is TRBJ2-2, with a weak D call TRBD1 (5 bases). The germline V gene encodes CDR1 MNHEY and CDR2 SMNVEV (reference sequence). The V and J ends lost 6 bases and 6 bases respectively, with 11 bases between them. This CDR3 is built from 13 residues. The CDR3 sequence is CASRGRVAGELFF. Written as DNA, the CDR3 is TGTGCCAGCAGGGGCAGGGTAGCCGGGGAGCTGTTTTTT.

The chain combines TRBV19 with TRBJ2-6, with D possibly TRBD1 on 5 matching bases. Trimming pared 4 bases from V and 0 bases from J, leaving 10 bases between. Germline V gene data show CDR1 as LNHDA and CDR2 as SQIVND (reference sequence). The CDR3 totals 16 residues. CDR3 coding DNA: TGTGCCAGTAGTACCCCAAGGGGCTCTGGGGCCAACGTCCTGACTTTC. Translated: CASSTPRGSGANVLTF.

The rearrangement uses TRBV5-1 and TRBJ1-2; 8 bases map to TRBD1. The germline V gene encodes CDR1 SGHRS and CDR2 YFSETQ. V gave up 4 bases and J gave up 4 bases; unmatched junction bases: 3. The CDR3 covers 13 residues. This CDR3 reads CASSPGQGYGYTF. CDR3 DNA: TGCGCCAGCAGCCCCGGACAGGGCTATGGCTACACCTTC.